Below, one T cell receptor beta chain is given with its context. Its specificity is not known. The entry originates in a study of graft-versus-host responses after intestinal transplantation. Whole-study context: As for transplant type, recipients had multivisceral, liver-intestinal, or isolated intestinal grafts. Each recipient received anti-thymocyte globulin induction, then tacrolimus and steroids for around three years.

Method: immunoSEQ multiplex PCR; TCRdb's copy keeps in-frame clones and lacks some. The data show some 70,000 clones, roughly 84% seen once. Trimming took off 8 bases at V and 2 bases at J, with 9 bases between the two ends. The CDR3 totals 12 residues. Per the germline V gene, CDR1 is MNHEY and CDR2 is SVGAGI. Study-wide points: Individuals who had graft-donor T cell macrochimerism had allografts that showed high graft-versus-host to host-versus-graft clonal ratios. Recipient marrow showed GvH clones, some seen first in ileum or blood.

The rearrangement joins TRBV6-5 to TRBJ1-1; D is unresolved. The sample here was unstimulated CD8+ T cells sorted from spleen or lymph node cells, taken before transplant. This sequence was found in a human donor who was the organ donor for an intestinal transplant. CDR3 bases: TGTGCCAGCGTTGCAGGAAACACTGAAGCTTTCTTT. This gives the protein CASVAGNTEAFF.